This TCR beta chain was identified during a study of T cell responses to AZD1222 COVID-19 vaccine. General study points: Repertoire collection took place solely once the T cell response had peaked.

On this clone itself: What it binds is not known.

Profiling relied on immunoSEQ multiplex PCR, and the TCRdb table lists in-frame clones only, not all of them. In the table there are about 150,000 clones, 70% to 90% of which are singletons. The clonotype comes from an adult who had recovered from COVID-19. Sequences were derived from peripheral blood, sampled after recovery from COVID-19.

The CDR3 reads CASSDQWNEQFF. In DNA form, the CDR3 reads TGTGCCAGCAGTGACCAGTGGAATGAGCAGTTCTTC. The chain uses TRBV6-4 and TRBJ2-1; unclear D gene. V was pared by 2 bases and J by 7 bases, with 6 bases between. The CDR3 loop spans 12 amino acids. Germline V gene data show CDR1 as MRHNA and CDR2 as SNTAGT.